This T cell receptor (beta chain) was found in a study of T cell responses to AZD1222 COVID-19 vaccine. Libraries were prepared by immunoSEQ multiplex PCR; TCRdb keeps only in-frame clonotypes and omits some of them. The table lists roughly 140,000 clones, around 94% of them singletons. V gave up 2 bases and J gave up 6 bases, with 14 bases separating them. The CDR3 runs to 15 residues. CDR1 is SNHLY and CDR2 is FYNNEI in the germline V gene. The gene calls are TRBV2 and TRBJ1-5; no firm D call. The receptor's source is an adult in good health. The specimen comprised peripheral blood, sampled on day 0 of AZD1222 vaccination. CDR3 DNA: TGTGCCAGCAGTGAAAGGTCAGGAACTATTCAGCCCCAGCATTTT. Amino acid sequence: CASSERSGTIQPQHF.